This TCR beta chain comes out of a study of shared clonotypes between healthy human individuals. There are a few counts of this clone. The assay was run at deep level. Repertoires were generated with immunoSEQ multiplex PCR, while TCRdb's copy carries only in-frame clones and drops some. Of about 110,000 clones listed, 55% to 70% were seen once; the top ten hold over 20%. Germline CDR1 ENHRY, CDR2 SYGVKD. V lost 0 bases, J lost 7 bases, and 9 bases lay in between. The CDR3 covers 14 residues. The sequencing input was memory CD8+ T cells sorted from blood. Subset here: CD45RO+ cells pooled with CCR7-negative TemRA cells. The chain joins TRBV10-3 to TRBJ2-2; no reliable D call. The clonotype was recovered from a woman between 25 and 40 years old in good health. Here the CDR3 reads CAISESRVGGELFF. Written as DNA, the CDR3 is TGTGCCATCAGTGAGTCAAGGGTCGGCGGGGAGCTGTTTTTT.